This T cell receptor beta chain was documented in a study of cytomegalovirus exposure and HLA in healthy donors. Study-wide findings and caveats: There were a few CMV-associated chains whose specificity for CMV antigens was confirmed in vitro. A missense variant in DCLRE1C was later tied to TCR beta V- and J-gene trimming.

The PCR ran on 60 Vbeta and 13 Jbeta primers. TCRdb's table, derived via immunoSEQ multiplex PCR, lists solely in-frame clones and lacks some. The profile covers about 130,000 clones, with 70% to 85% appearing a single time and 1.5% to 2% taken by the ten largest. A word on this clone: The antigen is undetermined.

J lost 3 bases, V lost 5 bases, and 7 bases had no gene match. CDR1 is MNHEY and CDR2 is SMNVEV in the germline V gene (reference sequence). This CDR3 region has 14 residues. The clonotype was recovered from a boy between 10 and 17 years old in good health and CMV-seronegative. Source material: PBMCs. The rearrangement joins TRBV27 to TRBJ2-7; TRBD1 agrees at 7 bases. The CDR3 bases are TGTGCCAGCAGTCAACACCGACAGGGCTACGAGCAGTACTTC. Translating it yields CASSQHRQGYEQYF.